The present T cell receptor (beta chain) was sequenced within a study of blood T cell repertoires in COVID-19. In the source study's methods: How many nucleated cells were present was estimated from reference gene primer amplification. Only in-frame clones appear in the TCRdb table, and some are missing; sequencing was by immunoSEQ multiplex PCR. V, J and clone size are taken as reported in that table, and D and trimming were inferred from the DNA itself. Of roughly 160,000 clones in the sample, around 90% are singletons; the top ten hold around 0.6%. This CDR3 spans 12 amino acids. The V end lost 6 bases, the J end lost 7 bases, and 12 bases lay between the germline ends. From germline, CDR1 is SGHTA and CDR2 FQGTGA.

The rearrangement links TRBV7-3 to TRBJ1-2, with D perhaps matching TRBD1 (5 bases). This TCR came from a man aged 55 to 69 with COVID-19, enrolled during active disease. Sequenced sample: peripheral blood. This chain's CDR3 is CASRGARGGYTF. The CDR3 DNA follows: TGTGCCAGCAGAGGGGCTAGGGGTGGCTACACCTTC.